This is a list of T cell receptor beta chains from one sample in a study of cytomegalovirus exposure and HLA in healthy donors. Measured with immunoSEQ multiplex PCR; TCRdb has only the in-frame clones, and not every one. The sample has approximately 130,000 clones; roughly 73% are singletons. Sequencing was done on a sample of PBMCs. All receptors come from a male donor in good health and CMV-seronegative. CDR3s include the opening cysteine and the closing phenylalanine or tryptophan. The order of the fields is V gene, clone size, J gene, D gene, CDR3 DNA, CDR3 protein. A D gene is named only where the DNA matches it firmly. Clone size is stated in some rows and not others, as once, few, many or a class when expanded.

TRBV5-5	once	TRBJ2-1	-	TGTGCCAGCAGCTTGGCCGGTGCCGGCTACAATGAGCAGTTCTTC	CASSLAGAGYNEQFF
TRBV5-1	-	TRBJ2-3	-	TGCGCCAGCAGCCCATCCTCGTTTGGGGCGGGCACAGATACGCAGTATTTT	CASSPSSFGAGTDTQYF
TRBV6-5	-	TRBJ1-4	-	TGTGCCAGCCCCCCACCAGGTGGAAGTAGGGAAAAACTGTTTTTT	CASPPPGGSREKLFF
TRBV7-2	-	TRBJ2-1	TRBD1	TGTGCCAGCAGCTGGGACAGGGAGAATGAGCAGTTCTTC	CASSWDRENEQFF
TRBV4-3	few	TRBJ2-2	TRBD1	TGCGCCAGCAGCCAAGGGACAGGGGGCGGCGGGGAGCTGTTTTTT	CASSQGTGGGGELFF
TRBV11-3	-	TRBJ2-7	-	TGTGCCAGCAGCTTAGATCTAGGGGCTGGCTACGAGCAGTACTTC	CASSLDLGAGYEQYF
TRBV6-5	few	TRBJ1-1	-	TGTGCCAGCAGTTACTACAAGGGGCAAGCTTTCTTT	CASSYYKGQAFF
TRBV4-2	-	TRBJ2-7	TRBD2	TGTGCCAGCAGCCAAGATGGCCTAGCGGGGCCCTACGAGCAGTACTTC	CASSQDGLAGPYEQYF
TRBV19	-	TRBJ2-1	TRBD2	TGTGCCAGTGGGGGAGGGGTCAATGAGCAGTTCTTC	CASGGGVNEQFF
TRBV14	-	TRBJ2-5	-	TGTGCCAGCAGCCAGGGCCCGCTGGGCGAGACCCAGTACTTC	CASSQGPLGETQYF
TRBV4-1	-	TRBJ2-5	-	TGCGCCAGCAGCCAAGATATTCCAGGGAACCAAGAGACCCAGTACTTC	CASSQDIPGNQETQYF
TRBV5-6	-	TRBJ2-7	-	TGTGCCAGCAGCTTGGCGGACATGGTCTACGAGCAGTACTTC	CASSLADMVYEQYF
TRBV5-1	-	TRBJ1-1	-	TGCGCCAGCAGCTTGGTTGCAGGGCACACTGAAGCTTTCTTT	CASSLVAGHTEAFF
TRBV27	-	TRBJ2-7	TRBD1	TGTGCCAGCAGTTCTTCCGGACAGGGCTTGGGGAGCGAGCAGTACTTC	CASSSSGQGLGSEQYF
TRBV2	few	TRBJ2-5	-	TGTGCCAGCAGTGAGTGGAGGGGAGAGACCCAGTACTTC	CASSEWRGETQYF
TRBV7-9	-	TRBJ2-5	-	TGTGCCAGCTCCCCAGTGGCGGAGCAAGAGACCCAGTACTTC	CASSPVAEQETQYF
TRBV15	-	TRBJ2-7	TRBD2	TGTGCCACCAGCGGCCGACTAGCGGGGAACGAGCAGTACTTC	CATSGRLAGNEQYF
TRBV4-3	few	TRBJ2-7	-	TGCGCCAGCAGCCAAGGGCGGGACAGCGAGCAGTGCTTC	CASSQGRDSEQCF
TRBV15	-	TRBJ1-5	-	TGTGCCACCAGCAGAGATCTTGAGGGTAATCAGCCCCAGCATTTT	CATSRDLEGNQPQHF
TRBV5-1	few	TRBJ1-1	-	TGCGCCAGCAGATCCGGCGGCAGTGAAGCTTTCTTT	CASRSGGSEAFF
TRBV29-1	few	TRBJ1-1	-	TGCAGCGTTGAGGGCAGGGTGAACACTGAAGCTTTCTTT	CSVEGRVNTEAFF
TRBV7-9	-	TRBJ2-5	-	TGTGCCAGCAGCTTAGTCAGGGTTGGAGAGACCCAGTACTTC	CASSLVRVGETQYF
TRBV6-6	few	TRBJ2-3	TRBD2	TGTGCCAGCAGTTACGGGGGACTAGCCCAAGATACGCAGTATTTT	CASSYGGLAQDTQYF
TRBV15	-	TRBJ2-2	TRBD1	TGTGCCACCACGACAGGGCGGTCCGGGGAGCTGTTTTTT	CATTTGRSGELFF
TRBV19	once	TRBJ1-4	-	TGTGCCAGTAGGCGACAGGAGAGTGAAAAACTGTTTTTT	CASRRQESEKLFF
TRBV20-1	-	TRBJ2-7	TRBD2	TGCAGTGCAAGACTAGCTACCGAGCAGTACTTC	CSARLATEQYF
TRBV5-5	-	TRBJ2-7	-	TGTGCCAGCAGCTTGGCCCGCTGGGGGGCCTACGAGCAGTACTTC	CASSLARWGAYEQYF
TRBV5-1	few	TRBJ1-1	TRBD1	TGCGCCAGCAGCGATCAGGGGGGGAACACTGAAGCTTTCTTT	CASSDQGGNTEAFF
TRBV2	-	TRBJ1-1	TRBD1	TGTGCCAGCAGGAGGACAGGGGAGAACACTGAAGCTTTCTTT	CASRRTGENTEAFF
TRBV6-1	-	TRBJ2-1	-	TGTGCCAGCAGTCGGTCACAGGGTGTAAATGAGCAGTTCTTC	CASSRSQGVNEQFF
TRBV7-2	-	TRBJ2-5	-	TGTGCCAGCACCAAGGGACAACTACCCCAAGAGACCCAGTACTTC	CASTKGQLPQETQYF
TRBV30	-	TRBJ2-1	-	TGTGCCTGGAGTTCCCCCCGGGACTCCTACAATGAGCAGTTCTTC	CAWSSPRDSYNEQFF
TRBV7-2	once	TRBJ1-2	TRBD1	TGTGCCAGCTCATTCGGGACAGGGGGCGGCTATGGCTACACCTTC	CASSFGTGGGYGYTF
TRBV2	-	TRBJ2-1	TRBD2	TGTGCCAGCAGTGCCACCGGGACTAGAGGCAATGAGCAGTTCTTC	CASSATGTRGNEQFF
TRBV11-2	-	TRBJ1-4	TRBD1	TGTGCCAGCAGCGAGGGACAGGGACGCGAAAAACTGTTTTTT	CASSEGQGREKLFF
TRBV14	few	TRBJ1-5	-	TGTGCCAGCAGCCAGGGCTATCAGCCCCAGCATTTT	CASSQGYQPQHF
TRBV5-8	once	TRBJ2-7	TRBD1	TGTGCCAGCAGCTGGGCGACAGGGGGAACCTACGAGCAGTACTTC	CASSWATGGTYEQYF
TRBV28	once	TRBJ1-6	TRBD1	TGTGCCAGCAGTCCAGCACAGGGGGGACTTAGTTCACCCCTCCACTTT	CASSPAQGGLSSPLHF
TRBV4-3	once	TRBJ1-1	-	TGCGCCAGCAGCCCGACCCCTAGGGAGGGTGTCTTCACTGAAGCTTTCTTT	CASSPTPREGVFTEAFF
TRBV2	-	TRBJ1-2	-	TGTGCCAGCAGTTCGTACTATGGCTACACCTTC	CASSSYYGYTF